The sequence of this T cell receptor beta chain was determined in a study of cytomegalovirus exposure and HLA in healthy donors. Study background: T cells numbering around 180 million yielded more than 95 million unique TCR beta sequences in an earlier analysis. Broader study findings: Many donors carried some public TCRs, although rarity characterized most TCR sequences. Altogether, 150 to 200 TCR beta chains were recorded as cytomegalovirus-associated.

The V end lost 1 base, the J end lost 4 bases, and 10 bases lay between the germline ends. This CDR3 has 14 residues. Germline values: CDR1 SNHLY, CDR2 FYNNEI. Whereas donors were nominally healthy upon sampling, unrecorded immune exposures were probable. The PCR had 60 Vbeta and 13 Jbeta primers. Sequenced by immunoSEQ multiplex PCR; TCRdb stores in-frame clones only, minus some. Here the sample spans roughly 150,000 clones, just over 75% being singletons. A word on this clone: The antigen is unknown.

Sequencing was performed on PBMCs. The TCR comes from a man in his forties or fifties in good health and CMV-seronegative. V and J are TRBV2 and TRBJ2-5, with no clear D. CDR3 sequence (DNA): TGTGCCAGCAGTGAAGGTGAATACTCAGAGACCCAGTACTTC. It encodes CASSEGEYSETQYF.